Given below is one T cell receptor beta chain in context. These data belong to a study of CD8 T cells in Susac syndrome. Random hexamers were used to reverse transcribe an amount of roughly 0.45 to 1 ug RNA. TCRdb analysed the immunoSEQ multiplex PCR reads with MiXCR anew, one entry per CDR3 protein. The sample includes 110,000 to 150,000 distinct CDR3 sequences, about 93% of them seen just once. The CDR3 has 20 residues. The V segment lost 0 bases and the J segment 3 bases; nucleotides outside the gene matches: 14. Germline loops: CDR1 LGHNA, CDR2 YSLEER. What was sequenced was CD8+ T cells from PBMCs. The chain employs TRBV4-3 and TRBJ2-2; 9 bases map to TRBD2. The receptor was derived from a human donor in good health. The CDR3 nucleotides are TGCGCCAGCAGCCAAGACCTCCGACGACTAGCGGACCTTCACACCGGGGAGCTGTTTTTT. This translates into CASSQDLRRLADLHTGELFF.